Shown below are 9 T cell receptor beta chains from a single sample sequenced in a study of Graves' ophthalmopathy and Graves' hyperthyroidism. TCR beta CDR3 amplification used RNA transcripts. HTBI primers were employed in first-round RT-PCR, then a second-round multiplex PCR followed. In TCRdb, the multiplex PCR reads were re-called with MiXCR into one record per CDR3 protein. The table records 200,000 to 300,000 distinct CDR3 sequences, around 45% of them present only once. The specimen sequenced was peripheral blood. The receptors derive from an adult man with Graves' ophthalmopathy.

This clonotype has a single count. The chain recombines TRBV5-1 with TRBJ1-1; D perhaps matches TRBD1 (5 bases). The germline gives CDR1 SGHRS, CDR2 YFSETQ. Trimming took off 0 bases at V and 7 bases at J, with 13 bases between the two ends. The CDR3 is 14 residues long. CDR3 amino acids: CASSLERGDNEAFF. In DNA form, the CDR3 reads TGCGCCAGCAGCTTGGAGCGGGGGGATAATGAAGCTTTCTTT. Filled out from reference TRBV5-1 and TRBJ1-1, the complete variable domain reads KAGVTQTPRYLIKTRGQQVTLSCSPISGHRSVSWYQQTPGQGLQFLFEYFSETQRNKGNFPGRFSGRQFSNSRSEMNVSTLELGDSALYLCASSLERGDNEAFFGQGTRLTVV.

J is TRBJ1-6 and V is TRBV2, with TRBD1 identical over 9 bases. CDR1 and CDR2 from the germline V gene are SNHLY and FYNNEI. Trimming removed 4 bases from V and 6 bases from J; junction bases left unmatched: 4. CDR3 size: 15 residues. Here the CDR3 DNA reads TGTGCCAGCAGTGTGTGGGGACAGGGTAATTCACCCCTCCACTTT. Amino acid sequence: CASSVWGQGNSPLHF.

The J gene is TRBJ1-5, the V gene TRBV10-2; D is uncertain. V lost 4 bases and J lost 5, with 9 bases in between. The germline V gene has CDR1 WSHSY and CDR2 SAAADI. This CDR3 has 13 residues. CDR3 in amino acids: CASSVGVDQPQHF. For the CDR3, the DNA is TGCGCCAGCAGTGTTGGGGTCGATCAGCCCCAGCATTTT.

The chain joins TRBV9 to TRBJ2-5; TRBD2 is a possible D gene (5 bases). The CDR3 is 16 amino acids. Germline assignment: CDR1 SGDLS and CDR2 YYNGEE. V lost 0 bases and J 2 bases, leaving 14 bases between the germline ends. CDR3: CASSVAPSEGQETQYF. The CDR3 DNA reads as TGTGCCAGCAGCGTAGCTCCCTCTGAGGGACAAGAGACCCAGTACTTC.

This clonotype has just a few counts. J is TRBJ1-3 and V is TRBV2; maybe TRBD1 (6 bases). V lost 6 bases, J lost 3 bases, and 12 bases lay in between. Germline lookup yields CDR1 SNHLY and CDR2 FYNNEI. The CDR3 is made up of 14 amino acids. CDR3 coding DNA: TGTGCCAGCAGACCGGGGGCTAGTGGAAACACCATATATTTT. Translated: CASRPGASGNTIYF.

This clonotype was detected a few times. The chain joins TRBV12-3 or TRBV12-4 to TRBJ2-5, with TRBD2 matching 7 bases. The length of the CDR3 is 13 residues. Trimming removed 8 bases from V and 2 bases from J; junction bases left unmatched: 5. This CDR3 is CASGLAVQETQYF. CDR3 DNA sequence: TGTGCCAGCGGGCTAGCGGTTCAAGAGACCCAGTACTTC.

The J gene is TRBJ2-2, the V gene TRBV10-3; 8 bases align to TRBD2. CDR1 is ENHRY, CDR2 SYGVKD, per germline. CDR3 length equals 15 residues. The trim removed 6 bases at V and 1 base at J, leaving 4 bases unmatched. The CDR3 DNA reads as TGTGCCATCAGAGGTCTAGCGGGGAACACCGGGGAGCTGTTTTTT. Its translation is CAIRGLAGNTGELFF.

J is TRBJ1-5 and V is TRBV19, with TRBD1 as a possible D gene (5 bases). Germline CDR1 reads LNHDA; CDR2 reads SQIVND (reference sequence). V shed 9 bases and J shed 8 bases, with 23 bases lying between them. The CDR3 contains 15 residues. CDR3 sequence reads: CASRTRGGVGEPQHF. CDR3 in DNA: TGTGCCAGCAGAACTCGTGGAGGGGTCGGAGAGCCCCAGCATTTT.

This sequence joins TRBV7-8 and TRBJ1-5; no reliable D call. Germline CDR1 SGHVS, CDR2 FQNEAQ. The germline V and J ends were trimmed by 2 bases and 4 bases, with 18 bases remaining between them. CDR3 length: 17 residues. The CDR3 sequence is CASSLSVEGATNQPQHF. The CDR3 nucleotides are TGTGCCAGCAGCTTATCGGTGGAGGGTGCGACAAATCAGCCCCAGCATTTT.